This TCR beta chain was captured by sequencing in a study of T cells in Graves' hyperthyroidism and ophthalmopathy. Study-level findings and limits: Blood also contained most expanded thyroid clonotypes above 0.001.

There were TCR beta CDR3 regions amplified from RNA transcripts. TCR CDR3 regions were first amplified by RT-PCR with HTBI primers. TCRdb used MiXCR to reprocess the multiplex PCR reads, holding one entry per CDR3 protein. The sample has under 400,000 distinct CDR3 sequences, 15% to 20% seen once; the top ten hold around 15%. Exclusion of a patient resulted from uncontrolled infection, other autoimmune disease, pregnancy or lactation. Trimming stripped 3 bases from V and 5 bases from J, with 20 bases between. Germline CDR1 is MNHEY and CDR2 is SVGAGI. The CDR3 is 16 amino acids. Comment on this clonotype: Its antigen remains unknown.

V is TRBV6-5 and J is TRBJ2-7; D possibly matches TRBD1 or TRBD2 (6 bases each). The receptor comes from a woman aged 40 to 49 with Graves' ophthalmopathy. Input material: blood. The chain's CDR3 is CASSYLWRGAFNEQYF. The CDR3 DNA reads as TGTGCCAGCAGTTATCTTTGGAGGGGGGCCTTCAACGAGCAGTACTTC.